The TCR beta chain under discussion was sequenced for a study of blood T cell repertoires in COVID-19 (TCRdb year 2020). At the level of the whole study: Samples covering the acute and convalescent phases of COVID-19 were provided by collaborators in the United States, Italy and Spain. The prospective study material was composed of cDNA or gDNA derived from T cells, B-cell-depleted T cells, or PBMCs. Subjects who had been exposed to COVID-19, were actively infected with it, or had recovered from it provided the deeply sampled blood TCRbeta repertoires that made up the dataset. The repertoires were made available in a free public database intended to serve as a resource for research on the immune response to SARS-CoV-2. Samples came from the ongoing ImmuneRACE study (first 160 participants) plus 1,254 subjects from 6 global collaborators. Nearly every sample came with metadata listing a de-identified subject ID, COVID-19 status, age in years and sex. Where available, HLA class I and class II types were taken from metadata supplied by the sample provider and were not determined by assay-based typing.

Whole blood was collected in K2EDTA tubes by collaborating institutions according to the institutions' own protocols. For TCRbeta analysis, collaborator samples were shipped as frozen whole blood, as isolated PBMCs, or as DNA extracted from either sample type. A word on this clone: The antigen it binds to is not known. Base qualities are not at hand, and no much larger clone is one base apart.

TCRbeta CDR3 regions were amplified from genomic DNA using the immunoSEQ Assay, a bias-controlled multiplex PCR. In the authors' own workflow: Within the assay, amplification of reference gene primers was used to estimate how many nucleated cells each sample contained. To quantify the absolute abundance of each unique TCRbeta CDR3 rearrangement, sequence reads were collapsed and filtered. For each sample, productive Simpson clonality was calculated as the square root of Simpson's diversity index over productive rearrangements. TCRdb took over this immuneACCESS table, retaining in-frame rearrangements with V and J assigned. Such tables are incomplete; in checked studies, under half of the missing clones stem from an unresolved V gene, and the remainder is unexplained. V, J and clone size are taken as reported in that table, and D and trimming were inferred from the DNA itself. This sample gives about 220,000 clones in total; 80% to 85% of them show up just once. The ten top clones hold roughly 2.3% of the sample.

Study-wide findings and limitations: The amount of clinical and demographic metadata varied by source and participant and was provided uncurated.

Germline trimming: 4 bases from V, 7 bases from J; junction bases outside gene matches: 4. Taken from the germline V gene, the CDR1 and CDR2 loops are SGHDN and FVKESK. From cysteine to phenylalanine, the CDR3 is 15 amino acids long. Kept here is only the CDR3 DNA, which spans 45 bases and is read in frame from base 1. The receptor chain draws on TRBV14 and TRBJ2-1; 13 junctional bases match TRBD2. Sequences were obtained from peripheral blood. This receptor was taken from a woman between 55 and 75 years old with acute or convalescent COVID-19. CDR3 protein: CASSPVGLAGNEQFF. At the DNA level, the sequence is TGTGCCAGCAGCCCCGTGGGACTAGCGGGGAATGAGCAGTTCTTC.